The 10 T cell receptor beta chains given below trace back to one sample, sequenced in a study of T cells in Graves' hyperthyroidism and ophthalmopathy. TCR beta CDR3 regions were amplified from RNA transcripts. Initially, a first-round RT-PCR of the TCR CDR3 employed the HTBI primer set. TCRdb fed the multiplex PCR reads into MiXCR, producing one record per CDR3 protein. This table has about 210,000 distinct CDR3 sequences, 17% appearing once. The sample comprised blood. All receptors come from a man aged 50 or older with Graves' hyperthyroidism.

There are many counts of this clonotype. V is TRBV28 and J is TRBJ2-7; D not certain. Trimming cost V 5 bases and J 4 bases, with 3 bases left between them. CDR1 and CDR2 (germline): MDHEN, SYDVKM. This CDR3 comprises 10 residues. Here the CDR3 reads CASSMYEQYF. The CDR3 bases are TGTGCCAGCAGTATGTACGAGCAGTACTTC.

This clonotype has at least ten counts. The chain couples TRBV6-1 to TRBJ2-3, with a tentative D call TRBD1 (6 bases). Germline loops: CDR1 MNHNS, CDR2 SASEGT. The V end was cut by 6 bases, the J end by 3 bases, with 19 bases between. The CDR3 runs 16 residues. The CDR3 reads CASSPNGHRETDTQYF. As DNA, the CDR3 is TGTGCCAGCAGCCCCAACGGGCACAGGGAGACAGATACGCAGTATTTT.

This clonotype turned up a few times. This chain links TRBV6-1 with TRBJ2-5; D is unresolved. The V gene lost 4 bases and the J gene lost 1 base, with 7 bases spanning the gap. The V gene's germline CDR1 is MNHNS and CDR2 SASEGT. This CDR3 is built from 13 residues. The CDR3 spells CASSALPQETQYF. The DNA of the CDR3 is TGTGCCAGCAGTGCCCTCCCCCAAGAGACCCAGTACTTC.

This clonotype was seen more than once but under ten times. The rearrangement joins TRBV20-1 to TRBJ2-1, with 10 bases fitting TRBD1. Unmatched junction bases numbered 9, after V lost 0 bases and J lost 10 bases. Germline V CDR1 and CDR2: DFQATT, SNEGSKA (reference sequence). CDR3 length equals 15 residues. The CDR3 sequence is CSARDSRDRGEEQFF. The CDR3 region has the DNA TGCAGTGCTAGAGATAGTAGGGACAGGGGTGAGGAGCAGTTCTTC.

This clonotype was seen repeatedly, ten times or more. The chain recombines TRBV6-1 with TRBJ1-4; D is unresolved. V was pared by 6 bases and J by 7 bases, with 18 bases between. The CDR3 spans 15 residues. CDR1 and CDR2 (germline): MNHNS, SASEGT. The CDR3 DNA is TGTGCCAGCAGCCGAGTCCGGGTAGTCGGTGAAAAACTGTTTTTT. Translating it yields CASSRVRVVGEKLFF.

The V call is TRBV6-1, the J call TRBJ2-2, with unresolved D. Germline CDR1 is MNHNS and CDR2 is SASEGT. This CDR3 has 14 residues. V was cut by 6 bases and J by 1 base, with 9 bases left in between. The CDR3 sequence: CASSARLNTGELFF. CDR3 sequence (DNA): TGTGCCAGCAGCGCCAGGCTGAACACCGGGGAGCTGTTTTTT.

This clonotype was found many times. The chain couples TRBV7-2 to TRBJ2-7; 7 bases agree with TRBD2. CDR3 size: 14 residues. The junction had 3 bases not matched to a gene; V was cut back by 1 base and J by 3 bases. CDR1 and CDR2 from the germline V gene are SGHTA and FQGNSA. CDR3 residues: CASSLVSGFYEQYF. In nucleotides, the CDR3 is TGTGCCAGCAGCTTAGTTAGCGGGTTCTACGAGCAGTACTTC.

This clonotype has at least ten counts. The CDR3 is CSARGGSGTGELFF. The CDR3 nucleotides are TGCAGTGCTAGAGGCGGGAGCGGGACCGGGGAGCTGTTTTTT. V usage is TRBV20-1 and J usage is TRBJ2-2; 7 bases fit TRBD2. J gave up 5 bases and V 1 base, and 4 bases lay outside the gene matches. Germline V CDR1 and CDR2: DFQATT, SNEGSKA (reference sequence). The CDR3 runs to 14 residues.

The CDR3 reads CASRVGGPETQYF. CDR3 coding DNA: TGCGCCAGCAGAGTGGGAGGGCCGGAGACCCAGTACTTC. The V call is TRBV10-1, the J call TRBJ2-5; the match to TRBD2 covers 7 bases. V shed 6 bases and J 5 bases; nucleotides not matched to a gene: 6. The CDR3 has 13 amino acids. From germline, CDR1 is WNHNN and CDR2 SYGVQD (reference sequence).

This clonotype appeared many times. The chain couples TRBV20-1 to TRBJ1-6; TRBD1 aligns across 8 bases. Trimming cost V 1 base and J 5 bases; bases outside gene matches: 7. Germline assignment: CDR1 DFQATT and CDR2 SNEGSKA (reference sequence). This CDR3 has 16 residues. CDR3 sequence: CSARVGRGRNNSPLHF. In nucleotides, the CDR3 is TGCAGTGCTAGAGTGGGCAGGGGGCGTAATAATTCACCCCTCCACTTT.